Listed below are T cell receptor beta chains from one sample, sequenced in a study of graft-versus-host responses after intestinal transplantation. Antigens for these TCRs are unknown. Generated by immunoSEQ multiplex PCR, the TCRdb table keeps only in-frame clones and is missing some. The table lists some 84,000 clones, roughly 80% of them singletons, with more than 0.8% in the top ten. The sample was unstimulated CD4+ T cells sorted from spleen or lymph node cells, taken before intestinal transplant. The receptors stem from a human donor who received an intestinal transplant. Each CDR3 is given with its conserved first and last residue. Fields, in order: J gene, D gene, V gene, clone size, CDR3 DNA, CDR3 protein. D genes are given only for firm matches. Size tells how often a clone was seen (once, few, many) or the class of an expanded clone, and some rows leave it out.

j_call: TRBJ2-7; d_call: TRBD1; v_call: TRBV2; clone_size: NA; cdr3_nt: TGTGCCAGCCGATGGGACAGCTCCTACGAGCAGTACTTC; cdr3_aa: CASRWDSSYEQYF
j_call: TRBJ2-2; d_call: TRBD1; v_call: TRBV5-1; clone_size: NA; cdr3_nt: TGCGCCAGCAGCCGGGGACAGGGGGCGACCGGGGAGCTGTTTTTT; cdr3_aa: CASSRGQGATGELFF
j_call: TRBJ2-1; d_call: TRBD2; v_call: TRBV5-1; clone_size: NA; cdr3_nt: TGCGCCAGCAGCTCCGCCGGGACTAGCGGGGGGCTCAATGAGCAGTTCTTC; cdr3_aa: CASSSAGTSGGLNEQFF
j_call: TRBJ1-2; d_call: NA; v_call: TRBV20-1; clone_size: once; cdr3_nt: TGCAGTGCTAGGATCGGGACAGGCTACACCTTC; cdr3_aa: CSARIGTGYTF
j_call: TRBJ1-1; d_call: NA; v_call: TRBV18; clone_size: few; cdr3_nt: TGTGCCAGCTCACCCTCGGGAGGGGAGGACACTGAAGCTTTCTTT; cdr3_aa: CASSPSGGEDTEAFF
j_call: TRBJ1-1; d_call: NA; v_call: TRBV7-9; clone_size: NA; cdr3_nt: TGTGCCAGCAGCTTAGGTGGCTCGGGGAACACTGAAGCTTTCTTT; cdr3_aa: CASSLGGSGNTEAFF
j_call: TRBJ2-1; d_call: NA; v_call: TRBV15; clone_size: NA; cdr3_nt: TGTGCCACCAGCAGGACCGCGGGTGGGGAGCAGTTCTTC; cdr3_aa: CATSRTAGGEQFF
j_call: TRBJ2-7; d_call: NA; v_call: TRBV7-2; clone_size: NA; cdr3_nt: TGTGCCAGCAGCTCTCATCTCGGCGGCCCTTCCTACGAGCAGTACTTC; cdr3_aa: CASSSHLGGPSYEQYF
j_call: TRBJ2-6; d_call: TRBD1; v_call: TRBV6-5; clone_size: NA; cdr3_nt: TGTGCCAGCAGTTGGCAGGGGGACTCTGGGGCCAACGTCCTGACTTTC; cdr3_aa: CASSWQGDSGANVLTF
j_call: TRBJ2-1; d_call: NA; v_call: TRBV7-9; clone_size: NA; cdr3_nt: TGTGCCAGCAGCTCCATTGGCCGCAATGAGCAGTTCTTC; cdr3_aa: CASSSIGRNEQFF